The TCR beta chain under discussion was sequenced for a study of beta chain features in type 1 diabetes. Study-level information: Analysis included around 110,000,000 sorted cells drawn from all samples. Overall study results and limits: Still unanswered here is whether HLA type influences TCRB rearrangement. For patients and controls alike, PCR might favor shorter templates to the same degree. Researchers report that Type 1 diabetes patients had moderately but significantly shorter TCRB CDR3s across all four CD4+ subsets.

Details on this clone: The antigen is not known.

The study reverse transcribed the entire isolated RNA, so it sequenced expressed TCRB transcripts. Using immunoSEQ multiplex PCR, the repertoire was profiled, and TCRdb retains in-frame clones only, with some absent. The sample has about 350,000 clones; around 19% are singletons. With 4 bases clipped from V and 2 bases from J, the junction kept 5 bases outside the gene matches. Germline V CDR1 and CDR2: LNHDA, SQIVND (reference sequence). There are 15 residues in the CDR3. The material sequenced was naive CD4+ T cells from blood. The TCR comes from a woman between 18 and 29 years old in good health. The chain has TRBV19 and TRBJ2-3; 8 positions match TRBD2. The CDR3: CASSRTSGITDTQYF. CDR3 DNA: TGTGCCAGTAGTAGAACTAGCGGAATCACAGATACGCAGTATTTT.